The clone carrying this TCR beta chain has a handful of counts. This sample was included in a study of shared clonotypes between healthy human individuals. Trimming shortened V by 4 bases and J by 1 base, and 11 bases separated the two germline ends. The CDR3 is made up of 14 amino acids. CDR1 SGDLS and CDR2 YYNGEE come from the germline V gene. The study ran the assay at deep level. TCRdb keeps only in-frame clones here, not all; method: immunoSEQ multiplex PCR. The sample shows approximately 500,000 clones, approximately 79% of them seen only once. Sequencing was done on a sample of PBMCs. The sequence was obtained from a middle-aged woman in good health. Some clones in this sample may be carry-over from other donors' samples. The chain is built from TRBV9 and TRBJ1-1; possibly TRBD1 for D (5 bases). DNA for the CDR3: TGTGCCAGCAGCTTTGGACATACGAACACTGAAGCTTTCTTT. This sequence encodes CASSFGHTNTEAFF.